This T cell receptor (beta chain) was documented in a study of CXCR3-negative and CXCR3-positive naive CD8 T cells. Study findings and constraints: For memory CD8+ cells diversity was much lower, but both naive subsets had comparably high diversity. CXCR3-positive naive cells carried more hydrophobic TRB CDR3s than CXCR3-negative naive cells did.

In preparing the TRB cDNA libraries, 5' RACE with UMI labels was used. Following a re-call of the 5' RACE reads, TCRdb has one entry per CDR3 protein and lacks DNA. The sample yields about 53,000 distinct CDR3 sequences, of which the top ten take up 0.42%. The germline V gene has CDR1 SQVTM and CDR2 ANQGSEA. The CDR3 covers 14 residues. Every CD8+ T cell subset underwent triplicate sorting at around 300,000 cells apiece. Naive CD8+ T cells had a CD45RO-CCR7+CD27+CD95- phenotype. As regards this clonotype: As yet, its antigen is unknown.

The sample consisted of naive CXCR3- CD8+ T cells from blood. The subset here: CD45RO-CCR7+CD27+CD95- naive CD8+ T cells lacking CXCR3 (TNR3-). This clonotype was obtained from a human donor in good health. Some clones in this sample may be carry-over from other donors' samples. This chain connects TRBV29-1 to TRBJ2-2; TCRdb selects TRBD2, and the lack of DNA leaves this call unchecked. The CDR3 protein is CSVESPGGTGELFF.